The subject of this entry is one T cell receptor beta chain. Antigen unknown. V was shortened by 3 bases and J by 0 bases, with 12 bases between the two germline ends. The CDR3 is made up of 15 amino acids. Germline loops: CDR1 SGHVS, CDR2 FNYEAQ. This entry comes from a study of cytomegalovirus exposure and HLA in healthy donors. The PCR had 60 Vbeta and 13 Jbeta primers. The data were produced by immunoSEQ multiplex PCR, yet TCRdb's version contains in-frame clones alone and is incomplete. The table has about 240,000 clones, 78% seen once; the top ten hold about 0.5%. Findings of the study overall: Later analysis associated a missense DCLRE1C variant with TCR beta V- and J-gene trimming.

Sequenced input: PBMCs. The sequence was collected from a boy aged 10-17 years in good health and CMV-seronegative. V gene TRBV7-6 combines with J gene TRBJ2-7, with TRBD2 as a possible D gene (5 bases). DNA of the CDR3: TGTGCCAGCAGCTTCGGTCGGGGTCCCTCCTACGAGCAGTACTTC. Encoded protein: CASSFGRGPSYEQYF.